These 14 T cell receptor beta chains were all obtained from the same sample, sequenced in a study of OX40 agonist ivuxolimab in advanced cancers. TCRdb's copy holds only in-frame clones and misses some; the assay was immunoSEQ multiplex PCR. In the table there are 65,000 to 80,000 clones, around nine tenths of which are singletons. Sequences were derived from CD4+ or CD8+ T cells sorted from blood, sampled in a trial of the OX40 agonist ivuxolimab. The receptors derive from an adult with an advanced solid tumor such as melanoma, head and neck, liver or kidney cancer.

The chain employs TRBV28 and TRBJ2-3; D is tentatively TRBD1 or TRBD2 (5 bases each). The germline CDR1 and CDR2 sequences are MDHEN and SYDVKM. The CDR3 length is 16 residues. V lost 5 bases and J lost 3, with 18 bases in between. The CDR3 region is CASSPSDSKGTDTQYF. CDR3 bases: TGTGCCAGCAGTCCGTCGGACTCTAAGGGGACAGATACGCAGTATTTT.

This rearrangement joins TRBV19 to TRBJ2-7; either TRBD1 or TRBD2 may supply D (5 bases each). The CDR3 is 14 residues long. Trimming cost V 1 base and J 2 bases, with 9 bases left between them. CDR1 is LNHDA and CDR2 is SQIVND in the germline V gene (reference sequence). The CDR3 DNA reads as TGTGCCAGTAGTATAGTTCCGGGGCCCTACGAGCAGTACTTC. It specifies CASSIVPGPYEQYF.

The chain carries TRBV4-3 and TRBJ2-5; tentative D call: TRBD2 (6 bases). V was trimmed by 4 bases and J by 5 bases, leaving 20 bases between them. The CDR3 has 16 amino acids. In germline, CDR1 is LGHNA, CDR2 YSLEER. The CDR3: CASSLGVAALGETQYF. CDR3 in DNA: TGCGCCAGCAGCCTCGGGGTAGCGGCCTTGGGGGAGACCCAGTACTTC.

The V and J genes are TRBV7-8 and TRBJ2-2; 8 bases fit TRBD1. The CDR3 totals 17 residues. With V trimmed by 1 base and J by 6 bases, 10 bases remained unmatched. The germline V gene has CDR1 SGHVS and CDR2 FQNEAQ. The CDR3 region is CASSLGRDRFLPGELFF. The CDR3 DNA reads as TGTGCCAGCAGCTTAGGGCGGGACAGGTTCCTACCCGGGGAGCTGTTTTTT.

This sequence joins TRBV14 and TRBJ2-1; D is uncertain. The CDR3 runs to 15 residues. V shed 2 bases and J shed 9 bases, with 17 bases lying between them. From germline, CDR1 is SGHDN and CDR2 FVKESK. In nucleotides, the CDR3 is TGTGCCAGCAGCCAATGGCGATCCCACTCCCGTGAGCAGTTCTTC. It is translated as CASSQWRSHSREQFF. Drawing the rest from reference TRBV14 and TRBJ2-1, the complete variable domain is EAGVTQFPSHSVIEKGQTVTLRCDPISGHDNLYWYRRVMGKEIKFLLHFVKESKQDESGMPNNRFLAERTGGTYSTLKVQPAELEDSGVYFCASSQWRSHSREQFFGPGTRLTVL.

The gene calls are TRBV28 and TRBJ1-4; D is undetermined. Germline V CDR1 and CDR2: MDHEN, SYDVKM. Trimming shortened V by 3 bases and J by 9 bases, and 8 bases separated the two germline ends. This CDR3 is 12 amino acids long. Here the CDR3 DNA reads TGTGCCAGCAGTTTTAAAGGAAAAAAACTGTTTTTT. The encoded protein is CASSFKGKKLFF.

V and J are TRBV11-2 and TRBJ2-3; 7 bases map to TRBD1. This CDR3 has 15 amino acids. In germline, CDR1 is SGHAT, CDR2 FQNNGV. After removal of 0 bases from V and 3 bases from J, the junction contained 3 bases not matched to a gene. In DNA form, the CDR3 reads TGTGCCAGCAGCTTAGACAGGGGGAGAACAGATACGCAGTATTTT. This sequence encodes CASSLDRGRTDTQYF.

The genes are TRBV4-3 and TRBJ2-3, with D possibly being TRBD1 or TRBD2 (5 bases each). The CDR3 spans 17 residues. The germline CDR1 and CDR2 sequences are LGHNA and YSLEER. Trimming left V 0 bases short and J 5 bases short, with 18 bases between. CDR3 in DNA: TGCGCCAGCAGCCAAGATCTTTGGCGAGGGGCCGGAGATACGCAGTATTTT. Its translation is CASSQDLWRGAGDTQYF.

Only one count was recorded for this clone. The chain uses TRBV6-1 and TRBJ1-1; D not resolved. Germline CDR1 and CDR2: MNHNS and SASEGT. This CDR3 is 13 amino acids long. Trimming left V 7 bases short and J 5 bases short, with 14 bases between. CDR3 amino acids: CASIGQYRTEAFF. CDR3 in DNA: TGTGCCAGCATCGGGCAGTATCGGACTGAAGCTTTCTTT.

The CDR3, as DNA: TGTGCCAGCAGTGTAGCCTTGAGCTCTGGAAACACCATATATTTT. Amino acid sequence: CASSVALSSGNTIYF. The chain recombines TRBV6-1 with TRBJ1-3; D not certain. Germline V gene sequence: CDR1 MNHNS, CDR2 SASEGT. Deletions cut 4 bases from V and 0 bases from J, with 10 bases between. The CDR3 covers 15 residues.

The V gene is TRBV28, the J gene TRBJ2-3, with D unclear. The V end was cut by 2 bases, the J end by 1 base, with 4 bases between. This CDR3 is built from 13 residues. Looked up from germline, CDR1 is MDHEN and CDR2 is SYDVKM. CDR3 DNA: TGTGCCAGCAGTTTACAGGGCACAGATACGCAGTATTTT. Translating it yields CASSLQGTDTQYF.

The chain recombines TRBV27 with TRBJ2-5; the match to TRBD2 covers 8 bases. The J call is uncertain, as TRBJ2-7 better fits the DNA end. The germline V gene has CDR1 MNHEY and CDR2 SMNVEV (reference sequence). The CDR3 loop spans 15 amino acids. Written as DNA, the CDR3 is TGTGCCAGCACCTCACCGGGACTAGTAAACCCCGAGCAGTACTTC. Amino acids: CASTSPGLVNPEQYF.

The J gene is TRBJ2-3, the V gene TRBV18; D may be TRBD2 (5 bases). This CDR3 comprises 16 residues. V shed 2 bases and J shed 0 bases, with 12 bases lying between them. Germline CDR1 and CDR2: KGHSH and LQKENI. CDR3 in amino acids: CASSPRSEASTDTQYF. In DNA form, the CDR3 reads TGTGCCAGCTCACCAAGGTCGGAGGCCAGCACAGATACGCAGTATTTT.

The chain uses TRBV4-3 and TRBJ2-2, with 9 positions matching TRBD1. Germline V gives CDR1 LGHNA, CDR2 YSLEER. V shed 1 base and J 6 bases; nucleotides not matched to a gene: 9. CDR3 length: 17 residues. CDR3 DNA sequence: TGCGCCAGCAGCCAAGGGTCGCTTTGGACAGGGGCCGGGGAGCTGTTTTTT. This translates into CASSQGSLWTGAGELFF.